The rows below give T cell receptor beta chains drawn from one sample of a study of T cells in Graves' hyperthyroidism and ophthalmopathy. One entry per CDR3 protein, called by TCRdb with MiXCR from the multiplex PCR reads. The sample yields 470,000 or so distinct CDR3 sequences, less than 25% seen once. What was sequenced was blood. Source of these receptors: a young man with Graves' hyperthyroidism. The conserved cysteine and the conserved F or W are not part of the CDR3 here.

J gene,V gene,CDR3 protein
TRBJ2-5,TRBV6-1,ASSRVRGRLGYQY
TRBJ2-7,TRBV7-8,ASSWGGPFEQY
TRBJ2-7,TRBV5-1,ASSLSEYYEQY
TRBJ2-2,TRBV7-8,ASSLLAATGGFTGELF
TRBJ1-3,TRBV30,AWRDRLMNGNTIY
TRBJ2-7,TRBV19,ASGQGVHEQY
TRBJ1-5,TRBV28,ASKSGTGAQPQH
TRBJ2-2,TRBV6-2/TRBV6-3,ASSWDRTGELF
TRBJ1-1,TRBV6-5,ASSYRTEGTTEAF
TRBJ2-5,TRBV12-3/TRBV12-4,ASSYSGDRDTQY
TRBJ2-4,TRBV28,ASRPIWLAGGDWKKNIQY
TRBJ2-7,TRBV3-1,ASSQVDGGEQY
TRBJ1-1,TRBV27,ASSLRGTGGAGTEAF
TRBJ2-5,TRBV6-5,ASSYFPWETQY
TRBJ1-2,TRBV12-3/TRBV12-4,ASRGQGRIYGYT
TRBJ1-6,TRBV5-1,ASSLGQTGGSSPLH
TRBJ2-7,TRBV4-1,ASSSPRQGGEQY
TRBJ2-7,TRBV12-3/TRBV12-4,ASSQGQVYYEQY
TRBJ2-7,TRBV4-1,ASSQQPGLAVYEQY
TRBJ1-5,TRBV12-3/TRBV12-4,ASSLVREGPQH
TRBJ1-2,TRBV25-1,ASSAPVYGYT
TRBJ2-3,TRBV11-2,ASRTPGHGTDTQY
TRBJ1-2,TRBV6-1,ASSEARQGRYGYT
TRBJ1-5,TRBV29-1,SVVPSSGQPQH
TRBJ1-5,TRBV19,ASSMVTSNQPQH
TRBJ1-2,TRBV2,ASSEARQADGYT
TRBJ2-2,TRBV12-3/TRBV12-4,ASRGAGVVTGELF
TRBJ2-2,TRBV15,ATSRGESTGELF
TRBJ2-2,TRBV9,ASSVGLGPGELF
TRBJ2-6,TRBV27,ASSLRGPGANVLT
TRBJ2-7,TRBV29-1,SVMAGNYEQY
TRBJ2-5,TRBV3-1,ASSQDGKERETQY
TRBJ2-2,TRBV11-3,ASSPARNTGELF
TRBJ1-2,TRBV12-3/TRBV12-4,ASSYRDTAYSNYGYT
TRBJ2-7,TRBV6-5,ASSSSGHPYEQY
TRBJ1-5,TRBV12-3/TRBV12-4,ATSDLLRPNQPQH
TRBJ2-5,TRBV11-3,ASSLIGGGQETQY
TRBJ2-7,TRBV6-2/TRBV6-3,ASRTRMTEQY
TRBJ1-1,TRBV6-5,ASSYLGGGDTEAF
TRBJ2-2,TRBV6-2/TRBV6-3,ASSYGGDYTGELF
TRBJ1-5,TRBV4-1,ASSQDSGTGVQPQH
TRBJ1-2,TRBV6-1,ASGGTDLGT
TRBJ2-7,TRBV2,AVSSSGTSYEQY
TRBJ1-2,TRBV5-1,ASSLVADYGYT
TRBJ2-7,TRBV2,ASKAGSPSSYEQY
TRBJ1-5,TRBV12-3/TRBV12-4,ASSPRRDGQPQH
TRBJ1-1,TRBV5-1,ATLGILNTEAF
TRBJ1-3,TRBV24-1,ATSDTGADSGNTIY
TRBJ2-5,TRBV5-1,ASSRMDRGLEETQY
TRBJ1-5,TRBV28,ASGTGQGTNQPQH
TRBJ2-5,TRBV6-2/TRBV6-3,ASQAGTGGTQY
TRBJ2-5,TRBV20-1,SARDSSRETQY
TRBJ2-7,TRBV27,ASSLTGLASYEQY
TRBJ2-4,TRBV18,ASSPPQGAKNIQY
TRBJ2-2,TRBV27,ASSSLGALVGELF
TRBJ2-5,TRBV29-1,SVDLWGQETQY